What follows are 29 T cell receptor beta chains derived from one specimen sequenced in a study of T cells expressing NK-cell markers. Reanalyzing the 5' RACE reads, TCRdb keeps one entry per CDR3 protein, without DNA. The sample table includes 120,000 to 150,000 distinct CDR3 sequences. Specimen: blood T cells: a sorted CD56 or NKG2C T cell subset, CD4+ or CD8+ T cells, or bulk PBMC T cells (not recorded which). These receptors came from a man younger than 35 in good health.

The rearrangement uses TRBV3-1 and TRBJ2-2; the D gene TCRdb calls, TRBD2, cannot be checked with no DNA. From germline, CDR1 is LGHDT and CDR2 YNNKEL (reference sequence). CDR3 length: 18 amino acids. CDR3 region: CASSQETSGAYFTGELFF.

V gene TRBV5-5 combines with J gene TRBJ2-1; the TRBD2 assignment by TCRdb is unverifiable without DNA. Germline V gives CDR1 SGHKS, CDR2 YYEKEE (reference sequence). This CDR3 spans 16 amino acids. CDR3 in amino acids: CASRYRPTASYNEQFF.

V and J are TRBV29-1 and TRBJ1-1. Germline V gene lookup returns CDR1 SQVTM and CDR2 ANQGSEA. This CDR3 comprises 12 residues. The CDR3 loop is CSAQGLNTEAFF.

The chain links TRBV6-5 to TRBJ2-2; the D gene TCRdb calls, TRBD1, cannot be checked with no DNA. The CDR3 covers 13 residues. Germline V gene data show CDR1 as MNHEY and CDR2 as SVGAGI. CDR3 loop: CASSYDSTGELFF.

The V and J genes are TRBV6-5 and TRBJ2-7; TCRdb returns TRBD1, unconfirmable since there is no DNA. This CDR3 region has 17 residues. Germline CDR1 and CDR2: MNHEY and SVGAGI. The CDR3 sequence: CASSHSPHARGAYEQYF.

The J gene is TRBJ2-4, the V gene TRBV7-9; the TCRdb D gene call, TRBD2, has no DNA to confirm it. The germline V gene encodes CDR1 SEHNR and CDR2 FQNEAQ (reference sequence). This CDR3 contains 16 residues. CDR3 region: CASSLTAGVAKNIQYF.

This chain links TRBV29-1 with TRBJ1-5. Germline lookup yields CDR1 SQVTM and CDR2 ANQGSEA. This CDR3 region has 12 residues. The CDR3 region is CSVDDGNQPQHF.

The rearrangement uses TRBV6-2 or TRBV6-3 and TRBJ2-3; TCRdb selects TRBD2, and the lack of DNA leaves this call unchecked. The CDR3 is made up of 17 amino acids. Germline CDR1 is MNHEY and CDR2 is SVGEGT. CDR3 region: CASSARGLAGPRDTQYF.

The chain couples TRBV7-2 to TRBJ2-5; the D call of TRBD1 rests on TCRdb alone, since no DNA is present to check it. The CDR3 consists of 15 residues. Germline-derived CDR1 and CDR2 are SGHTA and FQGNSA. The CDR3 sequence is CASSLTGGSGETQYF.

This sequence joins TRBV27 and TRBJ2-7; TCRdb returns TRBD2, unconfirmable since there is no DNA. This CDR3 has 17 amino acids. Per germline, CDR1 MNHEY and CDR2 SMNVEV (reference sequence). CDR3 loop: CASSVSSRERRFYEQYF.

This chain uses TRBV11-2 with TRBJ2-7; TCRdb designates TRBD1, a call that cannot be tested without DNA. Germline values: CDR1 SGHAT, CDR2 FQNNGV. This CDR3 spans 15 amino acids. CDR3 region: CASSLSGTPGGEQYF. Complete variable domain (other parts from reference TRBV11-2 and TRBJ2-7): EAGVAQSPRYKIIEKRQSVAFWCNPISGHATLYWYQQILGQGPKLLIQFQNNGVVDDSQLPKDRFSAERLKGVDSTLKIQPAKLEDSAVYLCASSLSGTPGGEQYFGPGTRLTVT.

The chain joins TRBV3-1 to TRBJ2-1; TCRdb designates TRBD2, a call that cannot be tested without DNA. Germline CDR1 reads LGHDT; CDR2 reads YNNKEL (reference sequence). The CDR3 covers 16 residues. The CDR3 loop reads CASSQSPSGTNNEQFF.

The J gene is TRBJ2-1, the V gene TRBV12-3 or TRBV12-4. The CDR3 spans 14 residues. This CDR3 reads CASSFSISYNEQFF.

This CDR3 is CASSDGRINYGYTF. The chain has TRBV7-2 and TRBJ1-2; TCRdb indicates TRBD1, and absent DNA this call remains unverified. Germline loops: CDR1 SGHTA, CDR2 FQGNSA. The CDR3 runs 14 residues.

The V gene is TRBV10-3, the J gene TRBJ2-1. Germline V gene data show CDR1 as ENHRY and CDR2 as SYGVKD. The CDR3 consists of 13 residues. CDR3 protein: CAISESRGNEQFF.

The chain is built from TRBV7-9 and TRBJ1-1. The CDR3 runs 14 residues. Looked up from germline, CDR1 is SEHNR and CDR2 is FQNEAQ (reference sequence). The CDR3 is CASSLSGIGTEAFF. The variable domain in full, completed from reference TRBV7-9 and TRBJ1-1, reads DTGVSQNPRHKITKRGQNVTFRCDPISEHNRLYWYRQTLGQGPEFLTYFQNEAQLEKSRLLSDRFSAERPKGSFSTLEIQRTEQGDSAMYLCASSLSGIGTEAFFGQGTRLTVV.

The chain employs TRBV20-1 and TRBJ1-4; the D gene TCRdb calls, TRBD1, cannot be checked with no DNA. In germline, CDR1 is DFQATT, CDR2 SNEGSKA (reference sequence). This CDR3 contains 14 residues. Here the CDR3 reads CSAMEGQVLEKLFF.

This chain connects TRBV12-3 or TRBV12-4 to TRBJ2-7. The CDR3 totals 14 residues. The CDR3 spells CASSLFRNLEEQYF.

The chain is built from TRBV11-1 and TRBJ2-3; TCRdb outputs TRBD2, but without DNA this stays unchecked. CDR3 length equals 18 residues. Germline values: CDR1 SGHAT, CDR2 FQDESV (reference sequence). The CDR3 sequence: CASSKGLPTSGSIDTQYF.

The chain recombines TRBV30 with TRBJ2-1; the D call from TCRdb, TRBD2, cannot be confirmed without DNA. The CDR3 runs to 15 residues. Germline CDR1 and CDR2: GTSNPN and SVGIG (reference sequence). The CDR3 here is CAWHDGTSSYNEQFF.

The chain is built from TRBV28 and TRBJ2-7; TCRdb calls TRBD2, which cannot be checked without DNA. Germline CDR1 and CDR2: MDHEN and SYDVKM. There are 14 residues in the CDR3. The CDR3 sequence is CASGTSGTKYEQYF.

The CDR3 reads CASSGGPYNEQFF. The chain couples TRBV27 to TRBJ2-1. The CDR3 spans 13 residues. Germline lookup yields CDR1 MNHEY and CDR2 SMNVEV (reference sequence).

CDR3 protein: CSVESVQGLGTGELFF. V usage is TRBV29-1 and J usage is TRBJ2-2; no DNA is available, so the TRBD1 call from TCRdb remains unchecked. The CDR3 length is 16 residues. CDR1 and CDR2 from the germline V gene are SQVTM and ANQGSEA.

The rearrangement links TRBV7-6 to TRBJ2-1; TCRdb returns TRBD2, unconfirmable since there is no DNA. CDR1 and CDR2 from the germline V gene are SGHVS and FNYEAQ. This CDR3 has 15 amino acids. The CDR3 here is CASSLASETYNEQFF.

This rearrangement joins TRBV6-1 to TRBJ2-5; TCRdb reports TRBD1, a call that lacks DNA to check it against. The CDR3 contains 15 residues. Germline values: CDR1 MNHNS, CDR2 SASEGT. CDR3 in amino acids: CASRSGPGSGETQYF.

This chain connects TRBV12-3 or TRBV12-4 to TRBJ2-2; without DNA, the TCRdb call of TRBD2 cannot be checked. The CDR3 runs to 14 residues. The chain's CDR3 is CASGPGETHGELFF.

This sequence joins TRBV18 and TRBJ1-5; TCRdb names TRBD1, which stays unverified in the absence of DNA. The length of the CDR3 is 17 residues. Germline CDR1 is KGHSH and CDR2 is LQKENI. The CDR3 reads CASSRPGQGPGDQPQHF.

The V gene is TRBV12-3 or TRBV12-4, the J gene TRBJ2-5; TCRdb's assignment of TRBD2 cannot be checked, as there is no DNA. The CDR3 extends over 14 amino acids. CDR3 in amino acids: CASSFEGSPETQYF.

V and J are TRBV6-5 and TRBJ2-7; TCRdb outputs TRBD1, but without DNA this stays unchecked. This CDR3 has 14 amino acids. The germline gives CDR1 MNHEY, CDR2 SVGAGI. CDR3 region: CASSYEAGAGEQYF.